This passage covers 22 T cell receptor beta chains from one sample sequenced in a study of blood T cells in healthy people across ages. Primers used in a second PCR of roughly 6 to 12 cycles were a sample-barcoded 5' primer and a J-beta primer mix. One entry per CDR3 protein, called by TCRdb with MiXCR from the 5' RACE reads. The sample records some 700,000 distinct CDR3 sequences, about 24% being singletons. Sequenced material: blood. These receptors originate from a man aged 65-85 years in good health.

The chain has TRBV2 and TRBJ2-7; D is unclear. There are 12 residues in the CDR3. Germline CDR1 is SNHLY and CDR2 is FYNNEI. Trimming took 7 bases from V and 2 from J, leaving 9 bases between them. The CDR3 DNA reads as TGTGCCAGCAAGGGCGACACCTACGAGCAGTACTTC. Protein: CASKGDTYEQYF.

This clonotype was seen at least ten times. This CDR3 is CASSYIQGSETQYF. As DNA, the CDR3 is TGTGCCAGCAGTTATATCCAGGGGTCGGAGACCCAGTACTTC. The genes are TRBV6-5 and TRBJ2-5; D perhaps matches TRBD1 (6 bases). CDR1 is MNHEY and CDR2 is SVGAGI in the germline V gene. This CDR3 is built from 14 residues. Trimming left V 3 bases short and J 5 bases short, with 13 bases between.

The gene calls are TRBV5-5 and TRBJ2-1, with D maybe TRBD1 (6 bases). The closer fit of TRBJ2-7 to the DNA end suggests the J call may be wrong. This CDR3 contains 15 residues. The germline gives CDR1 SGHKS, CDR2 YYEKEE (reference sequence). The CDR3 sequence is CASSLEGGQTYEQYF. CDR3 DNA sequence: TGTGCCAGCAGCTTGGAAGGGGGTCAAACCTACGAGCAGTACTTC.

The chain combines TRBV15 with TRBJ2-3; no clear D gene. The CDR3 covers 13 residues. Trimming stripped 3 bases from V and 12 bases from J, with 16 bases between. Germline CDR1 LNHNV, CDR2 YYDKDF (reference sequence). This CDR3 reads CATSRDTNGAQYF. CDR3 in DNA: TGTGCCACCAGCAGGGATACTAACGGTGCCCAGTATTTT.

This chain uses TRBV4-1 with TRBJ2-3; a weak D match, TRBD2 (5 bases). The V and J ends lost 0 bases and 1 base respectively, with 11 bases between them. CDR1 and CDR2 (germline): MGHRA, YSYEKL. This CDR3 has 16 amino acids. The CDR3 region is CASSQDTSEGTDTQYF. CDR3 coding DNA: TGCGCCAGCAGCCAAGATACCTCGGAGGGCACAGATACGCAGTATTTT.

As regards this clonotype: Sequence at one end of the junction differs from germline and may be a read error. The rearrangement uses TRBV5-6 and TRBJ2-7, with 7 bases matching TRBD1. Germline assignment: CDR1 SGHDT and CDR2 YYEEEE. This CDR3 comprises 11 residues. CDR3 coding DNA: TGTGCCAGCAGCTTATTCGGGACAGCTGTTTTC. It yields the protein CASSLFGTAVF.

This chain uses TRBV29-1 with TRBJ2-5, with 7 positions matching TRBD2. This CDR3 has 13 amino acids. Germline trimming cut 4 bases from V and 3 bases from J; bases unmatched to any gene: 5. Per the germline V gene, CDR1 is SQVTM and CDR2 is ANQGSEA. The CDR3 is CSVARRGEETQYF. DNA for the CDR3: TGCAGCGTTGCGAGACGGGGGGAAGAGACCCAGTACTTC.

The chain combines TRBV5-1 with TRBJ2-5, with 10 bases identical to TRBD1. The closer fit of TRBJ2-7 to the DNA end suggests the J call may be wrong. The CDR3 sequence is 13 residues long. Germline CDR1 and CDR2: SGHRS and YFSETQ. The CDR3 loop is CASRGTGVDEQYF. The DNA of the CDR3 is TGCGCCAGCAGAGGGACAGGGGTAGACGAGCAGTACTTC.

The chain carries TRBV5-1 and TRBJ2-3; D may be TRBD1 or TRBD2 (6 bases each). This CDR3 comprises 15 residues. Germline V gives CDR1 SGHRS, CDR2 YFSETQ. Between the trimmed V and J ends, which lost 4 bases and 5 bases, there was a span of 17 bases. Here the CDR3 DNA reads TGCGCCAGCAGCCTGGACGGGGGCCGAATAGATACGCAGTATTTT. Protein sequence: CASSLDGGRIDTQYF.

This clonotype was seen a handful of times. V and J are TRBV12-3 or TRBV12-4 and TRBJ2-2, with 8 positions matching TRBD2. CDR3 length: 15 amino acids. J lost 2 bases, V lost 3 bases, and 2 bases had no gene match. CDR3 sequence: CASSFGLANTGELFF. The CDR3 region has the DNA TGTGCCAGCAGTTTCGGACTAGCCAACACCGGGGAGCTGTTTTTT.

This chain uses TRBV28 with TRBJ2-3; 10 nucleotides align to TRBD2. This CDR3 spans 16 amino acids. The germline V gene has CDR1 MDHEN and CDR2 SYDVKM. The V gene end was trimmed by 5 bases and the J gene end by 5 bases; junction bases not matched to a gene: 10. For the CDR3, the DNA is TGTGCCAGCAGTCCCCGGGGTAGCGGGAGGAGAGATACGCAGTATTTT. Its translation: CASSPRGSGRRDTQYF.

A remark on this clonotype: The junction departs from germline at one end; a sequencing error may be responsible. The CDR3 bases are TGTGTCAGTAGTATTAACTCTGGGGCCAACGTCCTGACTTTC. This encodes CVSSINSGANVLTF. The genes are TRBV19 and TRBJ2-6; D gene ambiguous. Germline V gene sequence: CDR1 LNHDA, CDR2 SQIVND (reference sequence). The CDR3 is 14 residues long.

This clonotype has ten or more counts. The chain links TRBV20-1 to TRBJ2-7; the D is unclear. Germline CDR1 and CDR2: DFQATT and SNEGSKA (reference sequence). This CDR3 is 12 amino acids long. The ends were cut back, 6 bases at V and 0 bases at J, with 9 bases in the middle. CDR3 sequence: CSADLHSYEQYF. The CDR3 DNA reads TGCAGTGCGGACCTTCACTCCTACGAGCAGTACTTC.

This clonotype was counted a few times. Compared with germline, one end of the junction differs, possibly owing to a read error. V gene TRBV6-5 combines with J gene TRBJ2-2; the D gene is possibly TRBD2 (5 bases). The CDR3 is made up of 14 amino acids. Germline V gene lookup returns CDR1 MNHEY and CDR2 SVGAGI. The CDR3 region has the DNA TGTGCCAGTAGTTCACCACGGGGAAACCGGGAGCTGTTTTTT. Amino acid sequence: CASSSPRGNRELFF.

This clonotype has only a few counts. It is likely a read error, because the conserved phenylalanine at the end of the CDR3 is missing. The chain is built from TRBV7-6 and TRBJ1-1, with D possibly TRBD1 on 5 matching bases. CDR3 length equals 14 residues. Trimming left V 1 base short and J 4 bases short, with 10 bases between. The germline CDR1 and CDR2 sequences are SGHVS and FNYEAQ. The DNA for the CDR3 is TGTGCCAGCAGCTTAGTGGAGGGGAGCACTGAAGCTTTCCTT. This codes for CASSLVEGSTEAFL.

The chain combines TRBV5-1 with TRBJ2-5; no firm D call. Near its end, the DNA agrees better with TRBJ2-7, so the J call may be wrong. The CDR3 contains 14 residues. Germline V gene sequence: CDR1 SGHRS, CDR2 YFSETQ. The CDR3 loop reads CASKGSAASYEQYF. In nucleotides, the CDR3 is TGCGCCAGTAAGGGCTCGGCAGCGTCCTACGAGCAGTACTTC.

This clonotype was seen a few times. The genes are TRBV6-6 and TRBJ2-5; 8 bases fit TRBD1. The J call could be wrong; TRBJ2-7 is a better fit for the DNA end. The V gene's germline CDR1 is MNHNY and CDR2 SVGAGI (reference sequence). The CDR3 covers 14 residues. The CDR3 DNA reads as TGTGCCAGCAGTCCGCGGACAGGGAACTACGAGCAGTACTTC. Its protein is CASSPRTGNYEQYF.

The table lists this clonotype with a few counts. V is TRBV7-9 and J is TRBJ1-2; possible D gene TRBD1, 5 bases. With 5 bases removed from V and 7 bases from J, the gap between germline ends came to 26 bases. The CDR3 runs to 17 residues. CDR1 and CDR2 (germline): SEHNR, FQNEAQ (reference sequence). The CDR3 region has the DNA TGTGCCAGCAGCCGGGACGTTACTCCCCTTGTTGGGGGTGGCTACACCTTC. It is translated as CASSRDVTPLVGGGYTF.

The chain combines TRBV6-1 with TRBJ1-6; the D gene is possibly TRBD1 (5 bases). The CDR3 contains 18 residues. The ends were cut back, 5 bases at V and 0 bases at J, with 17 bases in the middle. CDR1 is MNHNS and CDR2 is SASEGT in the germline V gene. The CDR3 DNA reads as TGTGCCAGCAGTATGCGACCGAGGGGAAGCTCCTATAATTCACCCCTCCACTTT. This codes for CASSMRPRGSSYNSPLHF.

This clonotype came up a few times. This chain connects TRBV12-3 or TRBV12-4 to TRBJ2-1; tentative D call: TRBD2 (6 bases). The CDR3 is 15 amino acids. The ends were cut back, 7 bases at V and 7 bases at J, with 20 bases in the middle. DNA of the CDR3: TGTGCCAGCAATCGCCCCCCTCCAGGGAGGAATGAGCAGTTCTTC. This codes for CASNRPPPGRNEQFF.

V usage is TRBV29-1 and J usage is TRBJ2-5; 11 bases align to TRBD2. Judging by the DNA end, TRBJ2-1 fits better; the J call may be wrong. The CDR3 loop spans 14 amino acids. Germline assignment: CDR1 SQVTM and CDR2 ANQGSEA. Here the CDR3 DNA reads TGCAGCGTCGGGGGACTAGCGGTTTACAATGAGCAGTTCTTC. This codes for CSVGGLAVYNEQFF.

This chain connects TRBV3-1 to TRBJ1-6, with D hard to call. Trimming shortened V by 1 base and J by 7 bases, and 11 bases separated the two germline ends. In germline, CDR1 is LGHDT, CDR2 YNNKEL (reference sequence). The CDR3 spans 15 residues. The CDR3 loop is CASSQAGSGNSPLHF. Here the CDR3 DNA reads TGTGCCAGCAGCCAAGCTGGGTCAGGCAATTCACCCCTCCACTTT.